Here is one T cell receptor beta chain with its context. Its antigen is as yet unknown. Total RNA amounting to 3,500 to 4,000 ng went into each TCR library. TCRdb reprocessed the 5' RACE reads and stores each CDR3 protein as one record, lacking DNA. This sample's table reports some 160,000 distinct CDR3 sequences. The data belong to a study of monozygotic twins with inflammatory bowel disease. Germline lookup yields CDR1 SEHNR and CDR2 FQNEAQ (reference sequence). The CDR3 has 14 amino acids. Study findings and constraints: Diversity of TCRbeta measured by inverse Simpson was lower in IBD patients than in healthy co-twins.

The genes are TRBV7-9 and TRBJ2-1. The clonotype was recovered from a human donor with ulcerative colitis or Crohn's disease, or a healthy co-twin of an affected twin (not recorded which). Material for sequencing was blood. CDR3 sequence reads: CASSAQPSINEQIF.